This TCR beta chain was retrieved from a study of radiation and T cells in renal cell carcinoma. This clone was detected once. Time point described: blood 4 weeks post-SBRT, at nephrectomy. This sample's treatment: 15 Gy SBRT to primary tumor, nephrectomy 4 weeks later. After removal of 3 bases from V and 4 bases from J, the junction contained 2 bases not matched to a gene. The CDR3 runs 14 residues. Germline V gives CDR1 LNHDA, CDR2 SQIVND (reference sequence). TCRdb keeps only in-frame clones here, not all; method: immunoSEQ multiplex PCR. The sample includes 150,000 to 200,000 clones, around 89% of them seen just once.

V gene TRBV19 combines with J gene TRBJ2-7; 11 nucleotides align to TRBD2. The source was blood, collected from a patient whose treatment included radiotherapy and nephrectomy. The sequence was collected from a woman aged 45-65 years with renal cell carcinoma. Written as DNA, the CDR3 is TGTGCCAGTAGTATTTCTAGCGGGGGGTACGAGCAGTACTTC. It translates to CASSISSGGYEQYF. Full variable domain (missing parts from reference TRBV19 and TRBJ2-7): DGGITQSPKYLFRKEGQNVTLSCEQNLNHDAMYWYRQDPGQGLRLIYYSQIVNDFQKGDIAEGYSVSREKKESFPLTVTSAQKNPTAFYLCASSISSGGYEQYFGPGTRLTVT.